This T cell receptor (beta chain) was sequenced for a study of CXCR3-negative and CXCR3-positive naive CD8 T cells. Broader study findings: Naive subsets did not differ in surface CD5, and TRB CDR3 properties served to infer TCR strength. Memory cells diverged, while naive CXCR3-positive and CXCR3-negative cells had similar TRBV-TRBJ usage. Much lower diversity was found in memory CD8+ cells, while both naive subsets had comparably high diversity. A higher hydrophobicity marked the TRB CDR3s of CXCR3-positive naive cells versus CXCR3-negative naive cells.

CDR3 size: 14 residues. Germline values: CDR1 SGHTA, CDR2 FQGNSA. With regard to this clonotype: The antigen remains unidentified.

5' RACE with UMI labels generated the TRB cDNA libraries. One entry per CDR3 protein, without DNA, is what TCRdb gives after re-calling the 5' RACE reads. The listing records roughly 100,000 distinct CDR3 sequences. The gene calls are TRBV7-2 and TRBJ2-1; TCRdb designates TRBD1, a call that cannot be tested without DNA. Sequenced: naive CXCR3+ CD8+ T cells from blood. Documented subset: CD45RO-CCR7+CD27+CD95- naive CD8+ T cells expressing CXCR3 (TNR3+). The receptor comes from a human donor in good health. Some clones in this sample may be carry-over from other donors' samples. The CDR3 loop reads CASSLGVSDNEQFF.